This note documents a single T cell receptor beta chain sequence. This clone was recorded at least ten times. Its antigen has not been determined. It has no much larger one-base neighbor in the sample; base qualities were not kept. The data belong to a study of CD8+ T cells in alopecia areata (dated 2018 in TCRdb). Some background on the complete study: Treated patients were enrolled in an open-label pilot trial of oral tofacitinib, 5 to 10 mg twice daily, for moderate-to-severe alopecia areata. immunoSEQ multiplex PCR using 35 Vbeta forward primers and 13 Jbeta reverse primers was used to amplify TCRbeta CDR3 regions. Patients received tofacitinib for 6 to 18 months and were then followed off drug for 6 months to check for delayed response and recurrence. RNA was obtained with the PAXgene miRNA kit for fixed scalp, the miRNeasy kit for PBMCs, and the RNeasy kit for mouse skin. To study T cell clonal expansion in alopecia areata, the researchers applied high-throughput TCRbeta sequencing to both the C3H/HeJ mouse model and human patients. Biopsies were taken from tofacitinib-treated patients at baseline and at 4 and 24 weeks of treatment, and a later scalp biopsy was taken in several of the tofacitinib-treated patients. Scalp clonality was compared across normal scalp (n=4), patchy alopecia areata scalp (n=8), and alopecia totalis/universalis scalp (n=8). On the human side, TCRbeta sequencing was run on scalp tissue and on sorted CD4+ and CD8+ peripheral blood T cells from healthy controls and from alopecia areata patients with either patchy or totalis/universalis disease.

Paper-wide results and their limitations: Compared with mice, TCR sequences shared between patients were less clear, possibly partly because of HLA diversity across the patient population. Higher clonality and more expanded CD8+ clones were observed in lesional scalp than in normal scalp, particularly in alopecia totalis/universalis, a finding suggestive of antigenic drive. Resident alphabeta T cells in normal human skin are also sequenced, complicating scalp TCR repertoire analysis, unlike mouse skin dominated by gammadelta T cells.

The sample's time point, from its label and the paper: baseline before oral tofacitinib. Lesional scalp punch biopsies and peripheral blood were obtained from alopecia areata patients. PBMCs were isolated by density centrifugation and stained for CD3, CD4 and CD8, and CD4+ and CD8+ T cells were sorted on a FACSAria. Library preparation used the immunoSEQ multiplex PCR assay. RNA was extracted from all samples and reverse transcribed into cDNA, which served as template for TCR sequencing. SuperScript III was used to make first-strand cDNA, primed with a 2:1 mix of oligo-dT and random hexamers. A synthetic immune receptor repertoire was used to assess amplification bias, and residual bias was removed computationally. The source study handled its data this way. Raw reads were preprocessed for error removal, and CDR3 was defined according to IMGT conventions as running from the conserved cysteine to phenylalanine. Clonality was calculated as 1 minus Shannon entropy normalized by log2 of the number of productive unique TCRs. Whether scalp clones were CD4 or CD8 was inferred by matching scalp TCRbeta sequences against CD4 and CD8 repertoires sorted from blood. Drawn from immuneACCESS, this table holds only the in-frame rearrangements with V and J called that TCRdb kept. Clones are partly lost; checked studies trace under half to an unresolved V gene and leave the rest unexplained. The V and J calls and the clone size are those of that table, but D and trimming were determined from the DNA. For this sample the table gives about 170,000 clones, of which 67% were detected only once. Jointly, the top ten make up about an eighth of the sample.

The germline V gene (reference sequence) provides CDR1 SGHNT and CDR2 YYREEE. The CDR3 goes from the cysteine to the phenylalanine over 14 residues. Only the CDR3 region is kept as DNA, spanning 42 bases read in frame from base 1. V is pared back by 2 bases and J by 3 bases, with 11 bases lying between the germline termini. Sequenced here: CD8+ T cells sorted from blood, sampled at week 0. The clonotype originates from a human donor with alopecia areata. This chain joins TRBV5-4 to TRBJ1-2; the D gene identity is not certain. In nucleotide form, the sequence is TGTGCCAGCAGCTTTGTCATACCATACTATGGCTACACCTTC. The encoded protein is CASSFVIPYYGYTF. This CDR3, with the reference TRBV5-4 and TRBJ1-2 proteins standing in past its ends, gives the full variable domain ETGVTQSPTHLIKTRGQQVTLRCSSQSGHNTVSWYQQALGQGPQFIFQYYREEENGRGNFPPRFSGLQFPNYSSELNVNALELDDSALYLCASSFVIPYYGYTFGSGTRLTVV.